The 23 T cell receptor beta chains below all came from one sample that was sequenced in a study of OX40 agonist ivuxolimab in advanced cancers. TCRdb's table, derived via immunoSEQ multiplex PCR, lists solely in-frame clones and lacks some. The repertoire consists of tens of thousands of clones, with roughly nine tenths occurring once and the leading ten covering 0.3% to 0.4%. The sequences come from CD4+ or CD8+ T cells sorted from blood, collected in a trial of the OX40 agonist ivuxolimab. The receptor set was obtained from an adult with an advanced solid tumor such as melanoma, head and neck, liver or kidney cancer.

The genes are TRBV5-4 and TRBJ1-6; D may be TRBD1 (6 bases). Trimming stripped 4 bases from V and 6 bases from J, with 17 bases between. CDR3 length: 16 residues. CDR1 is SGHNT and CDR2 is YYREEE in the germline V gene (reference sequence). The CDR3 coding sequence is TGTGCCAGCAGCCAAGACAGGTTTCAGGCTAATTCACCCCTCCACTTT. This codes for CASSQDRFQANSPLHF.

The V and J genes are TRBV5-8 and TRBJ1-3; the D is unclear. The V gene's germline CDR1 is SGHTS and CDR2 YDEGEE. Trimming took off 1 base at V and 2 bases at J, with 10 bases between the two ends. This CDR3 spans 15 amino acids. The CDR3 coding sequence is TGTGCCAGCAGCTTGCCGGGTTCAACTGGAAACACCATATATTTT. It translates to CASSLPGSTGNTIYF.

This chain uses TRBV6-1 with TRBJ2-7; no firm D call. Germline V gene lookup returns CDR1 MNHNS and CDR2 SASEGT. There are 11 residues in the CDR3. Trimming took off 0 bases at V and 7 bases at J, with 4 bases between the two ends. The CDR3 DNA sequence: TGTGCCAGCAGTGAAGCACAAGAGCAGTACTTC. As protein: CASSEAQEQYF.

The chain recombines TRBV5-8 with TRBJ2-1; D not certain. The CDR3 has 15 amino acids. The ends were cut back, 2 bases at V and 5 bases at J, with 14 bases in the middle. The V gene's germline CDR1 is SGHTS and CDR2 YDEGEE. The CDR3 region has the DNA TGTGCCAGCAGCTTCGGACCCCCTCCCAACAATGAGCAGTTCTTC. This codes for CASSFGPPPNNEQFF.

The genes are TRBV5-1 and TRBJ2-1; the match to TRBD2 covers 11 bases. Losses at the gene ends were 2 bases for V and 8 bases for J; bases not matched to a gene: 6. Germline V CDR1 and CDR2: SGHRS, YFSETQ. CDR3 size: 15 residues. CDR3 residues: CASSFRTSGPHEQFF. CDR3 bases: TGCGCCAGCAGCTTCAGGACTAGCGGGCCCCATGAGCAGTTCTTC.

The chain links TRBV18 to TRBJ1-1; D remains unclear. CDR1 is KGHSH and CDR2 is LQKENI in the germline V gene. The germline V and J ends were trimmed by 2 bases and 2 bases, with 3 bases remaining between them. The length of the CDR3 is 12 residues. As DNA, the CDR3 is TGTGCCAGCTCACCATCCAACACTGAAGCTTTCTTT. Translated, it gives CASSPSNTEAFF.

The rearrangement joins TRBV9 to TRBJ2-6, with D maybe TRBD1 (6 bases). The CDR3 spans 16 residues. V was cut by 5 bases and J by 0 bases, with 12 bases left in between. Looked up from germline, CDR1 is SGDLS and CDR2 is YYNGEE. The CDR3 nucleotides read TGTGCCAGCAGTCGGACAGTTAACTCTGGGGCCAACGTCCTGACTTTC. Amino acids: CASSRTVNSGANVLTF. Supplemented by reference TRBV9 and TRBJ2-6, the full variable domain reads DSGVTQTPKHLITATGQRVTLRCSPRSGDLSVYWYQQSLDQGLQFLIQYYNGEERAKGNILERFSAQQFPDLHSELNLSSLELGDSALYFCASSRTVNSGANVLTFGAGSRLTVL.

The chain employs TRBV29-1 and TRBJ2-1; 8 bases match TRBD2. Germline trimming cut 7 bases from V and 4 bases from J; bases unmatched to any gene: 9. Germline loops: CDR1 SQVTM, CDR2 ANQGSEA. This CDR3 comprises 14 residues. CDR3 sequence reads: CSADTSGLYNEQFF. The CDR3 region has the DNA TGCAGCGCTGATACTAGCGGACTATACAATGAGCAGTTCTTC.

The chain recombines TRBV18 with TRBJ2-5, with a weak D call TRBD2 (5 bases). V was cut by 5 bases and J by 5 bases, with 12 bases left in between. The CDR3 covers 13 residues. The germline gives CDR1 KGHSH, CDR2 LQKENI. The CDR3 sequence is CASSSDSEETQYF. CDR3 bases: TGTGCCAGCTCATCGGACTCGGAGGAGACCCAGTACTTC.

V gene TRBV6-5 combines with J gene TRBJ1-5; TRBD1 might be the D (5 bases). The CDR3 covers 13 residues. Germline values: CDR1 MNHEY, CDR2 SVGAGI. V dropped 8 bases and J dropped 7 bases, with 15 bases sitting between them. The DNA of the CDR3 is TGTGCCAGCCACTCTCGACCAGGGCAGCCCCAGCATTTT. As protein: CASHSRPGQPQHF.

V usage is TRBV18 and J usage is TRBJ2-7, with a tentative D call TRBD2 (5 bases). Germline V gene lookup returns CDR1 KGHSH and CDR2 LQKENI. The germline V and J ends were trimmed by 0 bases and 5 bases, with 11 bases remaining between them. CDR3 length: 14 amino acids. DNA of the CDR3: TGTGCCAGCTCACCACCAGGGAGTAGCCACGAGCAGTACTTC. Translating gives CASSPPGSSHEQYF.

The V gene is TRBV7-2, the J gene TRBJ2-5; the D is unclear. Between the trimmed V and J ends, which lost 3 bases and 5 bases, there was a span of 7 bases. The CDR3 is made up of 12 amino acids. Per germline, CDR1 SGHTA and CDR2 FQGNSA. CDR3 sequence: CASSFLLETQYF. CDR3 DNA sequence: TGTGCCAGCAGCTTTTTATTGGAGACCCAGTACTTC.

This chain uses TRBV5-1 with TRBJ2-3; D call uncertain. Germline-derived CDR1 and CDR2 are SGHRS and YFSETQ. The CDR3 has 17 amino acids. Trimming left V 1 base short and J 0 bases short, with 15 bases between. CDR3 in DNA: TGCGCCAGCAGCTTGATTGGCGCCACTCTTAGCACAGATACGCAGTATTTT. As protein: CASSLIGATLSTDTQYF.

V and J are TRBV10-3 and TRBJ1-1; 12 positions agree with TRBD1. The ends lost 7 bases at V and 5 bases at J; junction bases unmatched: 8. The CDR3 has 15 amino acids. Germline CDR1 ENHRY, CDR2 SYGVKD. CDR3 residues: CAITTGTGGTTEAFF. For the CDR3, the DNA is TGTGCCATCACTACCGGGACAGGGGGCACGACTGAAGCTTTCTTT.

This sequence joins TRBV15 and TRBJ2-7; 7 bases map to TRBD1. The CDR3 loop spans 13 amino acids. V lost 4 bases, J lost 6 bases, and 6 bases stayed unmatched. CDR1 LNHNV and CDR2 YYDKDF come from the germline V gene (reference sequence). CDR3 in amino acids: CATSKQQGVEQYF. The CDR3 bases are TGTGCCACCAGCAAACAGCAGGGGGTCGAGCAGTACTTC.

This clone was observed once. The chain employs TRBV6-1 and TRBJ1-1; D unclear. The CDR3 has 11 amino acids. Looked up from germline, CDR1 is MNHNS and CDR2 is SASEGT. Trimming removed 2 bases from V and 7 bases from J, with 5 bases in between. CDR3 sequence: CASSESHEAFF. The CDR3 DNA sequence: TGTGCCAGCAGTGAAAGTCATGAAGCTTTCTTT.

The chain combines TRBV25-1 with TRBJ1-3; D gene ambiguous. The CDR3 extends over 16 amino acids. Trimming removed 5 bases from V and 0 bases from J, with 14 bases in between. Germline-derived CDR1 and CDR2 are MGHDK and SYGVNS. The CDR3 is CASSRGPSYSGNTIYF. CDR3 coding DNA: TGTGCCAGCAGTCGGGGTCCGTCCTACTCTGGAAACACCATATATTTT.

The gene calls are TRBV5-1 and TRBJ2-5, with TRBD2 matching 11 bases. Looked up from germline, CDR1 is SGHRS and CDR2 is YFSETQ. Trimming at V came to 0 bases and at J to 5 bases, leaving 3 bases not matched to a gene. There are 15 residues in the CDR3. In nucleotides, the CDR3 is TGCGCCAGCAGCTTGGTAGCGGGAGGGCCGGAGACCCAGTACTTC. Its protein is CASSLVAGGPETQYF.

The chain joins TRBV18 to TRBJ1-1; 7 bases are a match to TRBD1. V shed 6 bases, J shed 2 bases, and the junction held 9 bases outside the gene matches. Germline assignment: CDR1 KGHSH and CDR2 LQKENI. The CDR3 sequence is 15 residues long. The CDR3 DNA follows: TGTGCCAGCTCCAGGGGGATGGGAGTAAACACTGAAGCTTTCTTT. Translated, it gives CASSRGMGVNTEAFF.

The J gene is TRBJ2-1, the V gene TRBV30; TRBD2 aligns across 10 bases. Germline lookup yields CDR1 GTSNPN and CDR2 SVGIG (reference sequence). V shed 8 bases, J shed 14 bases, and the junction held 15 bases outside the gene matches. CDR3 length equals 13 residues. CDR3 in DNA: TGTGCCATCGGCGGGGGTAGCGGGGGGCAGGAGTTCTTC. Protein product: CAIGGGSGGQEFF.

This clone appeared a few times. J is TRBJ1-1 and V is TRBV4-3; D perhaps matches TRBD1 (5 bases). The germline CDR1 and CDR2 sequences are LGHNA and YSLEER. The V end was cut by 4 bases, the J end by 3 bases, with 12 bases between. This CDR3 has 14 residues. CDR3 in amino acids: CASSLILGDTEAFF. The CDR3 bases are TGCGCCAGCAGCCTCATACTGGGGGACACTGAAGCTTTCTTT.

The CDR3 here is CASSGPGQVQETQYF. CDR3 sequence (DNA): TGTGCCAGCAGTGGGCCGGGACAGGTGCAAGAGACCCAGTACTTC. The chain employs TRBV6-6 and TRBJ2-5; 8 nucleotides agree with TRBD1. In germline, CDR1 is MNHNY, CDR2 SVGAGI (reference sequence). V lost 5 bases and J lost 2; bases outside the gene matches: 7. The length of the CDR3 is 15 residues.

The rearrangement joins TRBV30 to TRBJ1-2; 9 positions match TRBD1. Unmatched junction bases numbered 5, after V lost 1 base and J lost 5 bases. Per the germline V gene, CDR1 is GTSNPN and CDR2 is SVGIG (reference sequence). This CDR3 spans 14 amino acids. The CDR3 sequence is CAWSADRGLYGYTF. In DNA form, the CDR3 reads TGTGCCTGGAGTGCGGACAGGGGCCTATATGGCTACACCTTC.